This is a list of T cell receptor beta chains from one sample in a study of T cells in Graves' hyperthyroidism and ophthalmopathy. Each CDR3 protein is one row after TCRdb ran MiXCR on the multiplex PCR reads. The sample lists under 250,000 distinct CDR3 sequences, roughly 17% seen once, with roughly 50% in the top ten. Sequencing was carried out using blood. These receptors originate from a woman aged 50 to 60 with Graves' hyperthyroidism. CDR3s include the opening cysteine and the closing phenylalanine or tryptophan. D genes are given only for firm matches. Size is stated for part of the rows, as once, few or many counts, or as a class when the clone is expanded.

d_call clone_size j_call v_call cdr3_aa cdr3_nt
TRBD2 many TRBJ2-7 TRBV20-1 CSARGGSGGSYEQYF TGCAGTGCTAGAGGAGGATCGGGAGGATCCTACGAGCAGTACTTC
TRBD1 many TRBJ1-2 TRBV9 CASSAQGQVLGGDGYTF TGTGCCAGCAGCGCTCAAGGACAGGTCCTAGGTGGTGATGGCTACACCTTC
TRBD2 - TRBJ2-5 TRBV6-1 CASSERWRGETQYF TGTGCCAGCAGTGAACGGTGGCGGGGGGAGACCCAGTACTTC
- - TRBJ1-1 TRBV14 CASSQVRAFF TGTGCCAGCAGCCAAGTTCGGGCTTTCTTT
TRBD1 many TRBJ2-7 TRBV28 CASRVTGPYEQYF TGTGCCAGCAGAGTGACAGGGCCCTACGAGCAGTACTTC
- - TRBJ1-3 TRBV30 CAWRGDNSGNTIYF TGTGCCTGGAGGGGGGACAATTCTGGAAACACCATATATTTT
TRBD2 few TRBJ2-3 TRBV7-9 CASSFLAGVTDTQYF TGTGCCAGCAGCTTTCTAGCGGGAGTTACAGATACGCAGTATTTT
- few TRBJ1-2 TRBV7-3 CASSLRRDNYGYTF TGTGCCAGCAGCTTAAGGCGGGATAACTATGGCTACACCTTC
- many TRBJ2-7 TRBV2 CASRDYEQYF TGTGCCAGCAGGGACTACGAGCAGTACTTC
TRBD2 many TRBJ2-7 TRBV12-3/TRBV12-4 CASSPRTSGTNEQYF TGTGCCAGCAGTCCCCGGACTAGCGGTACCAACGAGCAGTACTTC
- many TRBJ2-5 TRBV18 CASSPGAGAVETQYF TGTGCCAGCTCACCCGGCGCAGGGGCGGTGGAGACCCAGTACTTC
TRBD2 many TRBJ2-7 TRBV4-1 CASSHSGRIYEQYF TGCGCCAGCAGCCATAGCGGGAGAATATACGAGCAGTACTTC
- few TRBJ1-4 TRBV30 CAGTTQTTLEKLFF TGTGCCGGGACGACCCAAACAACTTTGGAAAAACTGTTTTTT
- many TRBJ2-5 TRBV4-2 CASSPLTSSQTQYF TGTGCCAGCAGCCCCCTGACTAGTTCCCAGACCCAGTACTTC
- - TRBJ1-4 TRBV6-4 CASSDSKSGVDEKPFF TGTGCCAGCAGTGACTCGAAAAGTGGGGTGGATGAAAAACCGTTTTTT
- few TRBJ2-5 TRBV20-1 CSAKRGPETQYF TGCAGTGCTAAAAGGGGTCCCGAGACCCAGTACTTC
- many TRBJ2-1 TRBV20-1 CSAAGTHIEQFF TGCAGTGCTGCCGGGACTCACATTGAGCAGTTCTTC
- many TRBJ1-4 TRBV5-6 CASSLGSGGYTNEKLFF TGTGCCAGCAGCTTGGGATCGGGTGGCTACACTAATGAAAAACTGTTTTTT
- few TRBJ2-3 TRBV12-3/TRBV12-4 CASSRDLRDTQYF TGTGCCAGCAGTCGGGACTTACGAGATACGCAGTATTTT
- many TRBJ2-7 TRBV20-1 CSARGLGSHEQYF TGCAGTGCTAGAGGACTCGGGAGCCACGAGCAGTACTTC
- many TRBJ1-1 TRBV6-1 CASSRIGGEAFF TGTGCCAGCAGTAGGATCGGCGGCGAAGCTTTCTTT
- - TRBJ2-1 TRBV9 CASSNTVSRGAVSEQFF TGTGCCAGCAGTAACACAGTCTCTAGGGGGGCAGTATCTGAGCAGTTCTTC
- - TRBJ2-1 TRBV11-2 CASSQQRNEQFF TGTGCCAGCAGCCAACAGCGGAACGAGCAGTTCTTC
- many TRBJ2-2 TRBV29-1 CSVEGTEANTGELFF TGCAGCGTTGAAGGGACGGAGGCAAACACCGGGGAGCTGTTTTTT
TRBD2 many TRBJ2-7 TRBV12-3/TRBV12-4 CATGTSGRYEQYF TGTGCCACCGGGACTAGCGGGAGGTACGAGCAGTACTTC
TRBD2 many TRBJ2-5 TRBV2 CASRRTSGSQETQYF TGTGCCAGCAGGAGGACTAGCGGGAGCCAAGAGACCCAGTACTTC
- few TRBJ1-6 TRBV6-1 CASSETGPSNSPLHF TGTGCCAGCAGTGAAACAGGGCCCTCTAATTCACCCCTCCACTTT
TRBD2 few TRBJ2-1 TRBV7-3 CASSLGVTSGNEQFF TGTGCCAGCAGCTTAGGGGTGACTAGCGGCAATGAGCAGTTCTTC
- - TRBJ2-1 TRBV7-3 CASSLRRTGAEQFF TGTGCCAGCAGCTTACGCCGGACGGGAGCTGAGCAGTTCTTC
- many TRBJ1-1 TRBV5-1 CASMRAGPGTEAFF TGCGCCAGCATGAGGGCGGGGCCAGGGACTGAAGCTTTCTTT
- - TRBJ1-2 TRBV9 CASSVGQEYGYTF TGTGCCAGCAGCGTAGGACAGGAATATGGCTACACCTTC
TRBD2 - TRBJ2-1 TRBV9 CASTRLAGVGDEQFF TGTGCCAGCACCAGACTAGCGGGAGTCGGTGATGAGCAGTTCTTC
TRBD2 many TRBJ2-5 TRBV12-5 CASGSGRGGTQYF TGTGCTAGTGGGTCGGGACGGGGGGGGACCCAGTACTTC
TRBD2 - TRBJ2-7 TRBV4-1 CASSLGLASTYEQYF TGCGCCAGCAGCCTAGGACTAGCGAGTACCTACGAGCAGTACTTC
- many TRBJ2-5 TRBV7-2 CASSLDIWQGETQYF TGTGCCAGCAGCTTAGATATATGGCAGGGTGAGACCCAGTACTTC
TRBD1 many TRBJ1-1 TRBV6-1 CASNLRGQLNTEAFF TGTGCCAGCAACCTAAGGGGACAGTTGAACACTGAAGCTTTCTTT
TRBD1 - TRBJ1-6 TRBV14 CASSQAGQTTSPLHF TGTGCCAGCAGCCAAGCGGGACAGACCACTTCACCCCTCCACTTT
- many TRBJ1-1 TRBV28 CASSLGGIGTEAFF TGTGCCAGCAGTTTAGGGGGGATAGGCACTGAAGCTTTCTTT
TRBD1 few TRBJ1-4 TRBV3-1 CASSTRDRGHANEKLFF TGTGCCAGCAGCACCCGGGACAGGGGGCATGCTAATGAAAAACTGTTTTTT
- many TRBJ2-2 TRBV6-5 CASSYGRGRTGELFF TGTGCCAGCAGTTACGGCAGGGGCCGCACCGGGGAGCTGTTTTTT
- - TRBJ2-7 TRBV7-9 CASSNDRSPYEQYF TGTGCCAGCAGCAACGACAGGTCCCCCTACGAGCAGTACTTC
TRBD2 - TRBJ2-7 TRBV20-1 CSARDRGLAGSYEQYF TGCAGTGCTAGAGATCGGGGGCTAGCGGGGTCCTACGAGCAGTACTTC
TRBD2 many TRBJ2-1 TRBV29-1 CSVEGLAGGTYEQFF TGCAGCGTTGAAGGACTAGCGGGAGGAACGTATGAGCAGTTCTTC
TRBD2 - TRBJ2-1 TRBV5-6 CASSWGLATYNEQFF TGTGCCAGCAGTTGGGGACTAGCGACCTACAATGAGCAGTTCTTC
- many TRBJ2-7 TRBV2 CASRRGSYEQYF TGTGCCAGCCGACGCGGTTCCTACGAGCAGTACTTC
- many TRBJ2-3 TRBV29-1 CSVDGGDTQYF TGCAGCGTTGATGGGGGAGATACGCAGTATTTT
TRBD1 many TRBJ1-1 TRBV6-1 CASRSQGQTKAFF TGTGCCAGCAGGTCCCAGGGACAGACAAAAGCTTTCTTT
TRBD1 - TRBJ1-3 TRBV18 CASSPGTGRDTIYF TGTGCCAGCTCACCTGGGACAGGGCGAGACACCATATATTTT
TRBD2 - TRBJ2-2 TRBV12-3/TRBV12-4 CASSSSLAGVSTGELFF TGTGCCAGCAGTTCATCACTAGCGGGAGTGTCCACCGGGGAGCTGTTTTTT
- - TRBJ2-7 TRBV12-3/TRBV12-4 CASSLKGWGTRDPKQYF TGTGCCAGCAGTTTAAAGGGGTGGGGGACAAGGGACCCAAAGCAGTACTTC
TRBD2 many TRBJ2-3 TRBV6-5 CASSYLGRAADTQYF TGTGCCAGCAGTTACTTAGGGAGGGCCGCAGATACGCAGTATTTT
- many TRBJ2-1 TRBV24-1 CATSDPRSGYNEQFF TGTGCCACCAGTGATCCCCGGTCAGGGTACAATGAGCAGTTCTTC
- many TRBJ2-3 TRBV11-3 CASSQRTHTDTQYF TGTGCCAGCAGCCAAAGGACACACACAGATACGCAGTATTTT
- many TRBJ2-5 TRBV18 CASSPGIQETQYF TGTGCCAGCTCACCAGGGATACAAGAGACCCAGTACTTC
TRBD2 few TRBJ2-1 TRBV6-1 CASSGVLGLAGSLNEQFF TGTGCCAGCAGTGGTGTTCTGGGACTAGCGGGATCCCTCAATGAGCAGTTCTTC
TRBD2 many TRBJ2-2 TRBV6-2/TRBV6-3 CASSYWLAANTGELFF TGTGCCAGCAGTTATTGGCTAGCGGCTAACACCGGGGAGCTGTTTTTT
- few TRBJ1-1 TRBV11-2 CASSLGGKTEAFF TGTGCCAGCAGCTTAGGGGGAAAGACTGAAGCTTTCTTT
- few TRBJ2-1 TRBV27 CASRRNYNEQFF TGTGCCAGCAGAAGAAACTACAATGAGCAGTTCTTC
- few TRBJ2-4 TRBV9 CASSVGPLAKNIQYF TGTGCCAGCAGCGTAGGACCTCTTGCCAAAAACATTCAGTACTTC